This T cell receptor beta chain appears in the sequencing data of a study of blood T cell repertoires in COVID-19. Study information: PBMCs, B-cell-depleted T cells, or T cells were the source of the cDNA or gDNA that made up the material.

CDR1 MNHEY and CDR2 SVGAGI come from the germline V gene. V trimming: 0 bases; J trimming: 4 bases; junction bases outside the gene matches: 2. The CDR3 length is 14 residues. The authors' processing: Estimation of nucleated cell counts relied on the amplification of reference gene primers. This table comes from immunoSEQ multiplex PCR, and its TCRdb copy is limited to in-frame clones, with some not included. V and J calls and clone size are as listed in that table; D and trimming were resolved from the DNA. The sample records under 30,000 clones, 80% to 90% being singletons. The J gene is TRBJ1-2, the V gene TRBV6-5; 7 bases match TRBD1. The TCR originated in a human donor in a cohort sampled during active COVID-19. The sequenced material came from peripheral blood. The CDR3: CASSYSGQIYGYTF. The CDR3 nucleotides are TGTGCCAGCAGTTACTCGGGACAGATCTATGGCTACACCTTC.